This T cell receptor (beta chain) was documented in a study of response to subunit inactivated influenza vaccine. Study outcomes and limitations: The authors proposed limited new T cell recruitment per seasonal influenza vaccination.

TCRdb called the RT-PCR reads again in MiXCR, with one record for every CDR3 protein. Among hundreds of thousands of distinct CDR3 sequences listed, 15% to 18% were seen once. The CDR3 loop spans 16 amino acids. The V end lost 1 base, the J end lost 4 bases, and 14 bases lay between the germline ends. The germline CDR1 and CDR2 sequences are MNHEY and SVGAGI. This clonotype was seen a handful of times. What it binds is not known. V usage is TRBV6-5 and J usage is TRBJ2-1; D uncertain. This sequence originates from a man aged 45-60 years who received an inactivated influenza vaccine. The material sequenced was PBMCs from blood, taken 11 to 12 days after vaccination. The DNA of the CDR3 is TGTGCCAGCAGTTACTATTTTGCTGGACCTTACAATGAGCAGTTCTTC. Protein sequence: CASSYYFAGPYNEQFF.